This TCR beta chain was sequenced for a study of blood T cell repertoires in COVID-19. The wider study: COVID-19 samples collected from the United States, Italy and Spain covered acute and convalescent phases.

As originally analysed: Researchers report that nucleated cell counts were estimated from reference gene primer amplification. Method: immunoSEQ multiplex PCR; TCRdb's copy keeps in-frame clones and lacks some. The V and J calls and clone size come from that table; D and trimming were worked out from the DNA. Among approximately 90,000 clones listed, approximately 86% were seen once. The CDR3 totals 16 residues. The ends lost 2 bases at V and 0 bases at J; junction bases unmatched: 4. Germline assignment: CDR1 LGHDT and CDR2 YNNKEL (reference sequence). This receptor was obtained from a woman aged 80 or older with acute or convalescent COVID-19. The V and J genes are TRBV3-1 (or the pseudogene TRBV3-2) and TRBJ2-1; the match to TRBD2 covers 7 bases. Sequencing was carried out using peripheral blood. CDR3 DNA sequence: TGTGCCAGCAGCCAATGGGCTAGCGGCTCCTACAATGAGCAGTTCTTC. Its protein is CASSQWASGSYNEQFF.